Sequencing of this T cell receptor beta chain was carried out in a study of T cell repertoires in cytomegalovirus infection. Study details: A matching HLA type, together with CMV infection, was signaled by public TCR beta signatures. The study's findings and limits: The ex vivo response showed dominance by HLA-C-restricted CMV-specific TCR beta clonotypes. The study identified carriers of CMV plus the relevant HLA from cumulative public TCR beta family frequency.

This clonotype was counted ten times or more. Its cognate antigen is unknown. The CDR3 sequence is 15 residues long. Trimming removed 2 bases at V and 5 bases at J, with 16 bases between. Germline values: CDR1 SGHRS, CDR2 YFSETQ. Via MiXCR, TCRdb re-called the reads, giving one row per CDR3 protein. The sample holds about 300,000 distinct CDR3 sequences; roughly 9.3% are singletons and the top ten take around 2.4%. This TCR came from a human donor in good health (CMV status not recorded). Some clones in this sample may be carry-over from other donors' samples. Sequences were obtained from PBMCs. The gene calls are TRBV5-1 and TRBJ1-1; D unclear. The CDR3 DNA reads as TGCGCCAGCAGCTTAAGAACCCACCCGATGACTGAAGCTTTCTTT. Its translation: CASSLRTHPMTEAFF.